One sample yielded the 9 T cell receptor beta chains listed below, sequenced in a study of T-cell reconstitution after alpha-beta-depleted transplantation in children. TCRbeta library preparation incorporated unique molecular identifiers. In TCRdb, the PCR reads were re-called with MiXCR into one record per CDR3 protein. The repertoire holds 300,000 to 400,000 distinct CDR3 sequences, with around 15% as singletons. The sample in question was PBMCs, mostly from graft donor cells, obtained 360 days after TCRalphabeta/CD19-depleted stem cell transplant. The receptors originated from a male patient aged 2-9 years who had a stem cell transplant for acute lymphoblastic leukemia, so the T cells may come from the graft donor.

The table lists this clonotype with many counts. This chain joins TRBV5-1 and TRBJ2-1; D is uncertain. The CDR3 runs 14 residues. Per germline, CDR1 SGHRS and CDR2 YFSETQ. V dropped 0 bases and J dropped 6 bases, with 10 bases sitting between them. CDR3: CASSLEGISNEQFF. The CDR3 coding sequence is TGCGCCAGCAGCTTGGAAGGGATCAGCAATGAGCAGTTCTTC.

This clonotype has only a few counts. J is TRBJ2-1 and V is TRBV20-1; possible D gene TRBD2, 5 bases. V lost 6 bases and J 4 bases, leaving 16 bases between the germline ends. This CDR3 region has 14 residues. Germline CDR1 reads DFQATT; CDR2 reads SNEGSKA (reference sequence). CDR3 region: CSANQEAGYNEQFF. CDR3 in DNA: TGCAGTGCAAACCAGGAGGCTGGATACAATGAGCAGTTCTTC.

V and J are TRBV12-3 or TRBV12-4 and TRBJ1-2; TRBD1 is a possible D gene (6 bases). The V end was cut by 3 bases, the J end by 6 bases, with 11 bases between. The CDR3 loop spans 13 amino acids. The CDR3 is CASSFPGDHGYTF. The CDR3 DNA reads TGTGCCAGCAGTTTTCCAGGGGATCATGGCTACACCTTC.

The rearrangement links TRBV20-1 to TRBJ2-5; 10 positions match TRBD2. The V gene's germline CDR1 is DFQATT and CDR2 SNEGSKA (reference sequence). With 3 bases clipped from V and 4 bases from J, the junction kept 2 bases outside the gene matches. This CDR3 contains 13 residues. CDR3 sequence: CSASRLAGETQYF. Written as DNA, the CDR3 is TGCAGTGCTAGCCGACTAGCGGGAGAGACCCAGTACTTC.

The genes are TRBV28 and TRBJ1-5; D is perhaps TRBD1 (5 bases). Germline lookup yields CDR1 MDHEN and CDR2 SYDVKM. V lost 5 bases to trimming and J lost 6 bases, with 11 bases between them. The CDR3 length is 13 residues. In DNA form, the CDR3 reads TGTGCCAGCAGTGTCGACAGTTTTCAGCCCCAGCATTTT. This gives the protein CASSVDSFQPQHF.

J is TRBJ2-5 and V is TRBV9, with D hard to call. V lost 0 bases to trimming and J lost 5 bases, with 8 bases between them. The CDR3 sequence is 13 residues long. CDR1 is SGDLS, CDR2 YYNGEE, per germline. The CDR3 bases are TGTGCCAGCAGCGTAGTGGGAAGTGAGACCCAGTACTTC. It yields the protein CASSVVGSETQYF.

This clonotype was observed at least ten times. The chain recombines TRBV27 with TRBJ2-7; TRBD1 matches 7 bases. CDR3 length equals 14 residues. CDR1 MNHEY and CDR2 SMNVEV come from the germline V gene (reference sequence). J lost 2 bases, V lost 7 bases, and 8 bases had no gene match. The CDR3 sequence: CASNSGQRPYEQYF. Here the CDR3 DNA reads TGTGCCAGCAACTCGGGACAGCGCCCCTACGAGCAGTACTTC.

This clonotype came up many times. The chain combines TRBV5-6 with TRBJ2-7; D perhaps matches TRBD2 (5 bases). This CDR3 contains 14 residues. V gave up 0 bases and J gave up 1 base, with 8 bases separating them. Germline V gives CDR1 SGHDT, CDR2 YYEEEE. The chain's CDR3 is CASSLGPGSYEQYF. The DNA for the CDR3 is TGTGCCAGCAGCTTGGGGCCGGGGTCCTACGAGCAGTACTTC. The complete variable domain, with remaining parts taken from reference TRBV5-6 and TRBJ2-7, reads DAGVTQSPTHLIKTRGQQVTLRCSPKSGHDTVSWYQQALGQGPQFIFQYYEEEERQRGNFPDRFSGHQFPNYSSELNVNALLLGDSALYLCASSLGPGSYEQYFGPGTRLTVT.

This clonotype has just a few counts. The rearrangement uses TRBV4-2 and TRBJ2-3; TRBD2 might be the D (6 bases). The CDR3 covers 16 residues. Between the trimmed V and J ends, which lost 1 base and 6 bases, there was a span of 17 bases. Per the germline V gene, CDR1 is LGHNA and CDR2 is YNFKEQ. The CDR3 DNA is TGTGCCAGCAGCCAAGCCTCCAGGCGGGAAGGGGATACGCAGTATTTT. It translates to CASSQASRREGDTQYF.